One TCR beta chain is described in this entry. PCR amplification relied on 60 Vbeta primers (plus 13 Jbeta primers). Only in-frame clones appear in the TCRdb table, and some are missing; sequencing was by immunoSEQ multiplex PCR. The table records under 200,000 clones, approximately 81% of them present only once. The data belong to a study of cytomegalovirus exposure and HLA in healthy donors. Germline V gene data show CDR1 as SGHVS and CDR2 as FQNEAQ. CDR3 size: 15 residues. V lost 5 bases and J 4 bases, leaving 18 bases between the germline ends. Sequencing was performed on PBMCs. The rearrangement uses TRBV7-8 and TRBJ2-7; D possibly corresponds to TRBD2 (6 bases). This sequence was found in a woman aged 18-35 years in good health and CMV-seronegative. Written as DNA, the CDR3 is TGTGCCAGCAGCGCCCGGGACTCGCCGAATTACGAGCAGTACTTC. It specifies CASSARDSPNYEQYF.